Shown below are 20 T cell receptor beta chains from a single sample sequenced in a study of CD4 T cells in relation to SARS-CoV-2 and coronaviruses. Before the COVID-19 pandemic, during about 2010-2019, CD4+ T cells were taken from unexposed donors. Using immunoSEQ multiplex PCR, the repertoire was profiled, and TCRdb retains in-frame clones only, with some absent. The data show 65,000 or so clones, 94% seen once. Sequencing was done on a sample of naive CD4+ T cells from PBMCs. Subset defined: naive CD4+ T cells isolated by negative enrichment. These receptors originate from a human donor in good health.

CDR3 nucleotide sequence: TGTGCCAGCCACTGGAGAGATACGCAGTATTTT. Protein product: CASHWRDTQYF. The chain joins TRBV5-4 to TRBJ2-3; D remains unclear. The V end lost 7 bases, the J end lost 5 bases, and 8 bases lay between the germline ends. The germline gives CDR1 SGHNT, CDR2 YYREEE (reference sequence). The length of the CDR3 is 11 residues. The variable domain in full, completed from reference TRBV5-4 and TRBJ2-3, reads ETGVTQSPTHLIKTRGQQVTLRCSSQSGHNTVSWYQQALGQGPQFIFQYYREEENGRGNFPPRFSGLQFPNYSSELNVNALELDDSALYLCASHWRDTQYFGPGTRLTVL.

In nucleotides, the CDR3 is TGTGCCAGCAGTGGCAGAAACTATGGCTACACCTTC. Amino acids: CASSGRNYGYTF. The genes are TRBV28 and TRBJ1-2, with D hard to call. The germline V gene has CDR1 MDHEN and CDR2 SYDVKM. V lost 5 bases and J lost 2, with 6 bases in between. This CDR3 contains 12 residues.

The chain links TRBV5-1 to TRBJ2-2; 8 nucleotides agree with TRBD1. Germline assignment: CDR1 SGHRS and CDR2 YFSETQ. J lost 5 bases, V lost 1 base, and 1 base had no gene match. The CDR3 runs to 14 residues. CDR3 sequence reads: CASSLRTGTGELFF. The CDR3 DNA sequence: TGCGCCAGCAGCTTGCGGACAGGGACCGGGGAGCTGTTTTTT.

The chain has TRBV28 and TRBJ1-6; TRBD1 is a possible D gene (5 bases). CDR3 size: 18 residues. The V end was cut by 5 bases, the J end by 0 bases, with 17 bases between. Germline CDR1 is MDHEN and CDR2 is SYDVKM. DNA for the CDR3: TGTGCCAGCAGTCCCCTGGGGGGACGGGGCTCCTATAATTCACCCCTCCACTTT. This translates into CASSPLGGRGSYNSPLHF.

This rearrangement joins TRBV20-1 to TRBJ2-7, with D unclear. V shed 5 bases and J shed 1 base, with 3 bases lying between them. This CDR3 region has 10 residues. Germline lookup yields CDR1 DFQATT and CDR2 SNEGSKA (reference sequence). In nucleotides, the CDR3 is TGCAGTGCTGGTTCCTACGAGCAGTACTTC. Protein product: CSAGSYEQYF.

The chain is built from TRBV5-4 and TRBJ1-5; 7 bases fit TRBD1. CDR1 is SGHNT, CDR2 YYREEE, per germline (reference sequence). The CDR3 sequence is 14 residues long. V dropped 4 bases and J dropped 1; count of bases not matched to a gene: 2. The CDR3 reads CASSEDRSNQPQHF. As DNA, the CDR3 is TGTGCCAGCAGCGAGGACAGGAGCAATCAGCCCCAGCATTTT.

This chain connects TRBV27 to TRBJ2-1; the D gene could be TRBD1 or TRBD2 (6 bases each). The CDR3 extends over 15 amino acids. Trimming took 2 bases from V and 6 from J, leaving 14 bases between them. CDR1 is MNHEY and CDR2 is SMNVEV in the germline V gene (reference sequence). CDR3: CASSLEGGAFNEQFF. The DNA of the CDR3 is TGTGCCAGCAGTTTAGAGGGGGGCGCCTTCAATGAGCAGTTCTTC.

The rearrangement joins TRBV30 to TRBJ1-6, with D unclear. The V end lost 4 bases, the J end lost 5 bases, and 15 bases lay between the germline ends. The germline V gene encodes CDR1 GTSNPN and CDR2 SVGIG (reference sequence). CDR3 length: 15 amino acids. The CDR3 region has the DNA TGTGCCTGGACCCGAGCCGGGAGTAATAATTCACCCCTCCACTTT. Translated: CAWTRAGSNNSPLHF.

This clone was counted only a few times. The CDR3 nucleotides read TGTGCCAGCTCTGACAGGCGGAACACCGGGGAGCTGTTTTTT. Its translation is CASSDRRNTGELFF. The chain carries TRBV6-5 and TRBJ2-2, with D possibly matching TRBD1 (6 bases). Per the germline V gene, CDR1 is MNHEY and CDR2 is SVGAGI. CDR3 length equals 14 residues. V lost 8 bases, J lost 1 base, and 11 bases lay in between.

A single count supports this clone. V gene TRBV5-1 combines with J gene TRBJ2-7, with D possibly matching TRBD2 (6 bases). Germline values: CDR1 SGHRS, CDR2 YFSETQ. The germline V and J ends were trimmed by 4 bases and 0 bases, with 14 bases remaining between them. This CDR3 is 15 amino acids long. CDR3 sequence reads: CASSEGGTGSYEQYF. The CDR3, as DNA: TGCGCCAGCAGCGAGGGCGGGACTGGCTCCTACGAGCAGTACTTC. The full variable domain, its missing parts supplied by reference TRBV5-1 and TRBJ2-7, is KAGVTQTPRYLIKTRGQQVTLSCSPISGHRSVSWYQQTPGQGLQFLFEYFSETQRNKGNFPGRFSGRQFSNSRSEMNVSTLELGDSALYLCASSEGGTGSYEQYFGPGTRLTVT.

This rearrangement joins TRBV6-2 or TRBV6-3 to TRBJ2-3; 10 bases match TRBD2. The CDR3 totals 17 residues. V shed 0 bases and J 3 bases; nucleotides not matched to a gene: 6. Germline V lookup: CDR1 MNHEY, CDR2 SVGEGT. CDR3 nucleotides: TGTGCCAGCAGTTACTCGGGACTAGCGAGTCGGACAGATACGCAGTATTTT. It yields the protein CASSYSGLASRTDTQYF.

The CDR3 DNA is TGTGCCAGTAGTTTGCGGACAGGGCTCGGCACTGAAGCTTTCTTT. Its translation: CASSLRTGLGTEAFF. This chain connects TRBV19 to TRBJ1-1; TRBD1 agrees at 8 bases. CDR1 is LNHDA and CDR2 is SQIVND in the germline V gene (reference sequence). The CDR3 is 15 residues long. Trimming took 5 bases from V and 4 from J; bases not matched to a gene: 9.

The chain carries TRBV4-2 and TRBJ1-5; D call uncertain. The germline gives CDR1 LGHNA, CDR2 YNFKEQ. V lost 2 bases, J lost 4 bases, and 12 bases lay in between. This CDR3 has 15 residues. The CDR3 loop reads CASSQPEKGNQPQHF. CDR3 DNA sequence: TGTGCCAGCAGCCAACCAGAGAAGGGTAATCAGCCCCAGCATTTT.

The rearrangement links TRBV28 to TRBJ2-1, with 7 positions matching TRBD2. CDR1 and CDR2 (germline): MDHEN, SYDVKM. CDR3 length: 16 residues. The junction had 10 bases not matched to a gene; V was cut back by 6 bases and J by 2 bases. The chain's CDR3 is CASSAWSLAAYNEQFF. In DNA form, the CDR3 reads TGTGCCAGCAGCGCCTGGAGTCTAGCGGCCTACAATGAGCAGTTCTTC.

V usage is TRBV5-1 and J usage is TRBJ1-2; 9 nucleotides align to TRBD1. CDR1 and CDR2 (germline): SGHRS, YFSETQ. The CDR3 spans 14 residues. The trim removed 4 bases at V and 4 bases at J, leaving 5 bases unmatched. The CDR3 sequence: CASSPGQGIYGYTF. The CDR3 region has the DNA TGCGCCAGCAGCCCGGGACAGGGTATCTATGGCTACACCTTC. The complete variable domain, with remaining parts taken from reference TRBV5-1 and TRBJ1-2, reads KAGVTQTPRYLIKTRGQQVTLSCSPISGHRSVSWYQQTPGQGLQFLFEYFSETQRNKGNFPGRFSGRQFSNSRSEMNVSTLELGDSALYLCASSPGQGIYGYTFGSGTRLTVV.

The V call is TRBV19, the J call TRBJ1-3; 7 bases align to TRBD1. This CDR3 is built from 14 residues. Per germline, CDR1 LNHDA and CDR2 SQIVND (reference sequence). V lost 9 bases, J lost 0 bases, and 5 bases stayed unmatched. The CDR3 sequence is CASRDSSSGNTIYF. The CDR3 DNA sequence: TGTGCCAGCAGGGACAGCAGCTCTGGAAACACCATATATTTT.

V gene TRBV19 combines with J gene TRBJ1-5; 8 bases are a match to TRBD1. CDR1 and CDR2 (germline): LNHDA, SQIVND (reference sequence). V was pared by 6 bases and J by 4 bases, with 8 bases of the junction left unmatched. This CDR3 contains 15 residues. This CDR3 is CASSAGQGRNQPQHF. CDR3 sequence (DNA): TGTGCCAGTAGCGCCGGACAGGGAAGAAATCAGCCCCAGCATTTT.

The rearrangement links TRBV28 to TRBJ2-7; D unclear. Trimming cost V 4 bases and J 6 bases, with 10 bases left between them. The V gene's germline CDR1 is MDHEN and CDR2 SYDVKM. The CDR3 is 12 amino acids. CDR3 loop: CASSSPNREQYF. The CDR3 region has the DNA TGTGCCAGCAGTTCCCCTAACCGCGAGCAGTACTTC.

The rearrangement links TRBV27 to TRBJ1-2; 8 nucleotides align to TRBD1. From germline, CDR1 is MNHEY and CDR2 SMNVEV (reference sequence). J lost 1 base, V lost 0 bases, and 10 bases had no gene match. CDR3 size: 18 residues. The CDR3 DNA is TGTGCCAGCAGTTTATCGCAGGCAGGGGGCCTACTTAACTATGGCTACACCTTC. This encodes CASSLSQAGGLLNYGYTF.

This chain uses TRBV5-1 with TRBJ2-1; TRBD1 matches at 9 bases. After removal of 4 bases from V and 11 bases from J, the junction contained 4 bases not matched to a gene. The CDR3 sequence is 12 residues long. The V gene's germline CDR1 is SGHRS and CDR2 YFSETQ. For the CDR3, the DNA is TGCGCCAGCAGCAGCGACAGGGGGAAGCAGTTCTTC. Its translation is CASSSDRGKQFF.